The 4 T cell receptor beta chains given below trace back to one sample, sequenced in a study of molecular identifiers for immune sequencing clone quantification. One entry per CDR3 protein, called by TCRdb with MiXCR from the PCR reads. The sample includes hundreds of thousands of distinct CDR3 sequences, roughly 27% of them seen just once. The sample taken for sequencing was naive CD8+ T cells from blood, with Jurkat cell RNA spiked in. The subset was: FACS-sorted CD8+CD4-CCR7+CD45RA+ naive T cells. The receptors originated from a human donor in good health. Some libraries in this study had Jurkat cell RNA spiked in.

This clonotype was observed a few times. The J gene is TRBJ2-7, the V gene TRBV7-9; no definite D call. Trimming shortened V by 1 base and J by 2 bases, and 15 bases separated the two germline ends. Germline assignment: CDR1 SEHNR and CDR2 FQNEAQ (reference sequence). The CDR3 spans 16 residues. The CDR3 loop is CASSLVIRRTTYEQYF. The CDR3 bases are TGTGCCAGCAGCTTAGTTATTCGACGAACCACCTACGAGCAGTACTTC.

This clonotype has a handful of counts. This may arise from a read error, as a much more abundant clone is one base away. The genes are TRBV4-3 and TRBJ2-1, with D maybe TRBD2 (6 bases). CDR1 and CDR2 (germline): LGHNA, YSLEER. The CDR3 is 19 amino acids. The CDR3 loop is CASSQDLLASAPSYNEQIF. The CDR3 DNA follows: TGCGCCAGCAGCCAAGACCTGTTGGCTAGCGCGCCGTCCTACAATGAGCAGATCTTC.

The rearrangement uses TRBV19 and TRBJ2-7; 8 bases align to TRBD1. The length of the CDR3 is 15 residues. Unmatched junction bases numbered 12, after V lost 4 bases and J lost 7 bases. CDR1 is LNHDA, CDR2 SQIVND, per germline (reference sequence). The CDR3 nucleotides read TGTGCCAGTAGTAGAGCCGGGACAGGCTACCAGGAGCAGTACTTC. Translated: CASSRAGTGYQEQYF.

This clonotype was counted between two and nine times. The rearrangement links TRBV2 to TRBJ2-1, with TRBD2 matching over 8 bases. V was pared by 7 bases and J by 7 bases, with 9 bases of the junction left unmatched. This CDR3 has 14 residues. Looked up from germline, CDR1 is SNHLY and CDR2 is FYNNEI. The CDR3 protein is CASTVPGLDNEQFF. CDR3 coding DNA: TGTGCCAGCACCGTCCCGGGACTAGATAATGAGCAGTTCTTC. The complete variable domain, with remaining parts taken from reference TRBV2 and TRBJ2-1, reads EPEVTQTPSHQVTQMGQEVILRCVPISNHLYFYWYRQILGQKVEFLVSFYNNEISEKSEIFDDQFSVERPDGSNFTLKIRSTKLEDSAMYFCASTVPGLDNEQFFGPGTRLTVL.